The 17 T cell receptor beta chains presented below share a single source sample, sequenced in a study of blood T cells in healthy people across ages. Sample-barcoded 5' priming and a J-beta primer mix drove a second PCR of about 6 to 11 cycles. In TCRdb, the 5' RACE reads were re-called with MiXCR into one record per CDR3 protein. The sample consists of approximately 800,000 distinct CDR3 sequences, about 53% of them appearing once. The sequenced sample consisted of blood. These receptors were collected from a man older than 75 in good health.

For the CDR3, the DNA is TGTGCCAGCAGCTTAGAGCCAGGGCCCAATGGCTACACCTTC. Translating gives CASSLEPGPNGYTF. The rearrangement links TRBV5-6 to TRBJ1-2, with D possibly matching TRBD1 (5 bases). CDR1 is SGHDT and CDR2 is YYEEEE in the germline V gene. Trimming cost V 2 bases and J 6 bases, with 14 bases left between them. There are 14 residues in the CDR3.

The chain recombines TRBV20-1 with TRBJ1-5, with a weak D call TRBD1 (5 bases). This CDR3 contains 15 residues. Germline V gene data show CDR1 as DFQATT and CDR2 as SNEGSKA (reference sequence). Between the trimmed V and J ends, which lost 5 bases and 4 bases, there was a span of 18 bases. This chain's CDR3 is CSAGRSGPQNQPQHF. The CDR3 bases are TGCAGTGCTGGCCGCTCGGGGCCCCAAAATCAGCCCCAGCATTTT.

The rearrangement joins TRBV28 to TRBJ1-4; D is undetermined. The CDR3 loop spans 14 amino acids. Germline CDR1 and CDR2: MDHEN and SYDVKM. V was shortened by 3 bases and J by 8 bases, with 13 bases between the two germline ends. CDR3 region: CASSFSLRNEKLFF. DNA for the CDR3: TGTGCCAGCAGTTTCTCCCTTAGGAACGAAAAACTGTTTTTT.

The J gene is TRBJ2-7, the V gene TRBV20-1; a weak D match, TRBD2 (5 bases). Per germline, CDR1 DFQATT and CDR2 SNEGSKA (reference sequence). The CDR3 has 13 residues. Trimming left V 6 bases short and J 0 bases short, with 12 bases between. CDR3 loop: CSAPPGNSYEQYF. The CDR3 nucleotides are TGCAGTGCCCCGCCCGGGAACTCCTACGAGCAGTACTTC.

Here the CDR3 reads CASSPPEEETQYF. The CDR3 DNA sequence: TGTGCCAGCTCACCCCCAGAGGAAGAGACCCAGTACTTC. The gene calls are TRBV18 and TRBJ2-5, with D unclear. The germline V and J ends were trimmed by 3 bases and 3 bases, with 8 bases remaining between them. There are 13 residues in the CDR3. Looked up from germline, CDR1 is KGHSH and CDR2 is LQKENI.

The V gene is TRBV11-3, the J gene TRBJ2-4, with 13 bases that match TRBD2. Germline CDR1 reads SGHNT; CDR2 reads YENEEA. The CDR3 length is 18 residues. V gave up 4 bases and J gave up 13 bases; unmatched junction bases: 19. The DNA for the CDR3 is TGTGCCAGCAGCTCGGGGACTAGCGGGAAGGGGAGCGGAGAGGCCCAGTACTTC. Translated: CASSSGTSGKGSGEAQYF.

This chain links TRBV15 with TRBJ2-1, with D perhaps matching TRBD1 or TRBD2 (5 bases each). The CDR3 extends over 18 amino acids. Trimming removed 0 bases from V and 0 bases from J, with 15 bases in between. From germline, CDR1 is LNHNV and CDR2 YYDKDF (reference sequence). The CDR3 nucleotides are TGTGCCACCAGCAGAGATGTATTCGGGACGAGCTCCTACAATGAGCAGTTCTTC. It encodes CATSRDVFGTSSYNEQFF. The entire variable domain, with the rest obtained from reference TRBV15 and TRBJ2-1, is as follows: DAMVIQNPRYQVTQFGKPVTLSCSQTLNHNVMYWYQQKSSQAPKLLFHYYDKDFNNEADTPDNFQSRRPNTSFCFLDIRSPGLGDTAMYLCATSRDVFGTSSYNEQFFGPGTRLTVL.

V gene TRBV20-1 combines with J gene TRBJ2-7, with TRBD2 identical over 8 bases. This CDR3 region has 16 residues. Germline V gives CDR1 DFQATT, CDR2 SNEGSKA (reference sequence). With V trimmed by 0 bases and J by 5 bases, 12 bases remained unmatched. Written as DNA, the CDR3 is TGCAGTGCTAGAGAGCCAGCTGGGCGGGAGGCCCACGAGCAGTACTTC. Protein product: CSAREPAGREAHEQYF.

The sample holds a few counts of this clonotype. The CDR3 nucleotides are TGTGCCAGCAGACTAGCGGGAGGTGCAGATACGCAGTATTTT. Translated, it gives CASRLAGGADTQYF. The V gene is TRBV2, the J gene TRBJ2-3; 12 positions agree with TRBD2. Germline CDR1 is SNHLY and CDR2 is FYNNEI. This CDR3 spans 14 amino acids. Unmatched junction bases numbered 2, after V lost 6 bases and J lost 4 bases.

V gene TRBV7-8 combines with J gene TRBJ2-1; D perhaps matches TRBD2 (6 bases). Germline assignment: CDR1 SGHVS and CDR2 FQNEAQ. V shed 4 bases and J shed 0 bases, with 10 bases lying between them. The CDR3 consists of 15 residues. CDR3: CASSSSESSYNEQFF. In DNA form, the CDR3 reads TGTGCCAGCAGCTCTAGCGAAAGCTCCTACAATGAGCAGTTCTTC. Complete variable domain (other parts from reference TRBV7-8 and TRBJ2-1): GAGVSQSPRYKVAKRGQDVALRCDPISGHVSLFWYQQALGQGPEFLTYFQNEAQLDKSGLPSDRFFAERPEGSVSTLKIQRTQQEDSAVYLCASSSSESSYNEQFFGPGTRLTVL.

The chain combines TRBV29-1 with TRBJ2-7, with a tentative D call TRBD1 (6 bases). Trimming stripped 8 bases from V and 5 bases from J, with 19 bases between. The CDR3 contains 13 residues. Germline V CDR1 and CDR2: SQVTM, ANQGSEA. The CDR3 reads CSPRRGATHEQYF. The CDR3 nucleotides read TGCAGCCCCCGCAGGGGTGCGACCCACGAGCAGTACTTC.

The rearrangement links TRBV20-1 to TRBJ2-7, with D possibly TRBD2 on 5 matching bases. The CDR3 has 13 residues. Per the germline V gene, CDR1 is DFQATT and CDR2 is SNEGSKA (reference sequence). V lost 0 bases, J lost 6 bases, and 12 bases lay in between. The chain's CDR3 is CSARDRLRGEQYF. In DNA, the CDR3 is TGCAGTGCTAGAGACCGACTCCGGGGCGAGCAGTACTTC.

The CDR3 DNA sequence: TGCGCCAGCAGCCAAGATGGCCCAGGGGAGGACTACACCTTC. Protein sequence: CASSQDGPGEDYTF. This sequence joins TRBV4-3 and TRBJ1-2; D may be TRBD1 (6 bases). Trimming stripped 0 bases from V and 10 bases from J, with 15 bases between. Germline V gene sequence: CDR1 LGHNA, CDR2 YSLEER. The CDR3 has 14 amino acids.

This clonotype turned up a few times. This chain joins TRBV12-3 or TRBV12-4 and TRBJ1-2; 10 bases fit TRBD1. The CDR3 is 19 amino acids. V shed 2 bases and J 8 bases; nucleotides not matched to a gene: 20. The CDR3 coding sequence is TGTGCCAGCAGTTTAATAATGGGGACAGGGGTATCGGGGGCAGGCGGCTACACCTTC. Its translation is CASSLIMGTGVSGAGGYTF.

The CDR3 reads CASSRETAYEQYF. The CDR3 bases are TGTGCCAGCAGCCGGGAGACAGCCTACGAGCAGTACTTC. The chain combines TRBV11-1 with TRBJ2-7; possibly TRBD2 for D (6 bases). CDR1 SGHAT and CDR2 FQDESV come from the germline V gene (reference sequence). The CDR3 sequence is 13 residues long. V lost 5 bases and J 2 bases, leaving 10 bases between the germline ends.

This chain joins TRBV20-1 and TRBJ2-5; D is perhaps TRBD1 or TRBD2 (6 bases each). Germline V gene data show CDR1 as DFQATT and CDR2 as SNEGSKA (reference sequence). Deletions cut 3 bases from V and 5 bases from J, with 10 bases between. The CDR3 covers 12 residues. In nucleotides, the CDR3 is TGCAGTGCTAGCCTAGGGGGGGAGACCCAGTACTTC. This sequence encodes CSASLGGETQYF.

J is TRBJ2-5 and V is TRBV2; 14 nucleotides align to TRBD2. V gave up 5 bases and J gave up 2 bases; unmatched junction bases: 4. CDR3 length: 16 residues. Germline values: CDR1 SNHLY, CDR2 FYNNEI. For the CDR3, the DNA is TGTGCCAGCAGTAACCGACTAGCGGGAGGGCAAGAGACCCAGTACTTC. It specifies CASSNRLAGGQETQYF.